The clone carrying this TCR beta chain was seen a few times. The data were taken from a study of response to subunit inactivated influenza vaccine. Each CDR3 protein gets one entry after TCRdb re-called the RT-PCR reads with MiXCR. The sample includes 710,000 or so distinct CDR3 sequences, approximately 14% of them seen just once. CDR3 length: 12 amino acids. The germline V and J ends were trimmed by 6 bases and 2 bases, with 7 bases remaining between them. Germline-derived CDR1 and CDR2 are SNHLY and FYNNEI. V usage is TRBV2 and J usage is TRBJ1-1; D is undetermined. The input for sequencing was PBMCs from blood, taken roughly 12 days after vaccination. The sequence came from a man aged 50 or older who received an inactivated influenza vaccine. DNA for the CDR3: TGTGCCAGCAGCCTGATAAACACTGAAGCTTTCTTT. This gives the protein CASSLINTEAFF.